The entry below gives a single T cell receptor beta chain sequence along with its context. The data stem from a study of blood T cell repertoires in COVID-19. V shed 7 bases and J 1 base; nucleotides not matched to a gene: 4. Germline V lookup: CDR1 SQVTM, CDR2 ANQGSEA. The CDR3 runs to 13 residues. Ages ranged from roughly 18 to 100 years, with residence in under 25 US areas. Participants' own reports of clinical history determined their cohort assignment. Resolution of symptoms, clearance, or two negative PCRs was present in recovered Cohort 3 donors. Original methodology: Reference gene primer amplification in the assay estimated nucleated cell counts. Method: immunoSEQ multiplex PCR; TCRdb's copy keeps in-frame clones and lacks some. The DNA gave D and trimming, while V, J and clone size come from that table. The table records around 260,000 clones, 90% of them present only once.

The receptor was derived from a woman aged 25 to 45 who had recovered from COVID-19. The sequenced material came from PBMCs or T cells enriched from blood (not recorded which). This chain joins TRBV29-1 and TRBJ1-1; TRBD1 matches at 9 bases. CDR3 in amino acids: CSGQGGENTEAFF. For the CDR3, the DNA is TGCAGCGGACAGGGGGGAGAGAACACTGAAGCTTTCTTT. Full variable domain (remainder filled in from reference TRBV29-1 and TRBJ1-1): SAVISQKPSRDICQRGTSLTIQCQVDSQVTMMFWYRQQPGQSLTLIATANQGSEATYESGFVIDKFPISRPNLTFSTLTVSNMSPEDSSIYLCSGQGGENTEAFFGQGTRLTVV.